This TCR beta chain was obtained from a study of T cells after posttransplantation cyclophosphamide. TCRdb's table, derived via immunoSEQ multiplex PCR, lists solely in-frame clones and lacks some. The sample presents tens of thousands of clones, none singletons. CDR1 is MDHEN, CDR2 SYDVKM, per germline. This CDR3 comprises 14 residues. A word on this clone: At one boundary the junction diverges from the germline segment, which might be a read error. Within the sample, other DNA sequences also encode this same CDR3.

The origin of this receptor is a middle-aged man in good health, CMV-negative, and a related stem cell transplant donor. This chain connects TRBV28 to TRBJ1-2; possible D gene TRBD1, 6 bases. Sequenced sample: PBMCs. CDR3 protein: CASSLNAGAYGYTF. Here the CDR3 DNA reads TGTGCTAGCAGTTTGAACGCAGGGGCGTATGGCTACACCTTC.